This TCR beta chain is drawn from a study of blood T cell repertoires in COVID-19. For the study at large: T cells, B-cell-depleted T cells, or PBMCs supplied cDNA or gDNA.

Generated by immunoSEQ multiplex PCR, the TCRdb table keeps only in-frame clones and is missing some. The top ten clones hold around 4% of a sample with roughly 350,000 clones, roughly 90% of them seen once. Sequencing was performed on peripheral blood. The receptor's source is a woman between 45 and 65 years old with active or convalescent COVID-19.

This CDR3 reads CASSPGRGYEQYF. CDR3 sequence (DNA): TGTGCCAGTAGTCCAGGGAGGGGCTACGAGCAGTACTTC. This chain uses TRBV19 with TRBJ2-7, with TRBD2 matching over 7 bases. The V gene's germline CDR1 is LNHDA and CDR2 SQIVND (reference sequence). CDR3 size: 13 residues. Trimming cost V 5 bases and J 3 bases; bases outside gene matches: 4.